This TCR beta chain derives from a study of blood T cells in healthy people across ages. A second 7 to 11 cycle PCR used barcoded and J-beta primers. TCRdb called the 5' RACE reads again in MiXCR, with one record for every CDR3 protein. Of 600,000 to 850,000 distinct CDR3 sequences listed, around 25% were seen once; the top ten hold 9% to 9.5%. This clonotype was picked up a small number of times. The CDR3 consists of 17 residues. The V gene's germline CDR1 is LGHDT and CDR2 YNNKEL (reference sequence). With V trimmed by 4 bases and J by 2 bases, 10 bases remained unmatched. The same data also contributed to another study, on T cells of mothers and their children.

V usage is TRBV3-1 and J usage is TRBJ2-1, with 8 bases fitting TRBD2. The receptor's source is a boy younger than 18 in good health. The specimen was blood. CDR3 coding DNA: TGTGCCAGCAGCCGGGGGACCAGCGGGAGCCCCTACAATGAGCAGTTCTTC. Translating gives CASSRGTSGSPYNEQFF.